These 13 T cell receptor beta chains share one sample of origin, sequenced in a study of cytotoxic CD8 clonotypes in ibrutinib-treated CLL. Profiled with immunoSEQ multiplex PCR; TCRdb holds only in-frame clones, not every one. The sample lists approximately 23,000 clones, approximately 81% seen once, with about 7.2% in the top ten. Sequences were derived from PBMCs, sampled before ibrutinib treatment. These receptors originate from a human donor with chronic lymphocytic leukemia.

This chain uses TRBV19 with TRBJ2-1, with D possibly TRBD1 on 5 matching bases. Between the trimmed V and J ends, which lost 4 bases and 7 bases, there was a span of 8 bases. Germline values: CDR1 LNHDA, CDR2 SQIVND (reference sequence). This CDR3 spans 12 amino acids. The CDR3 nucleotides are TGTGCCAGTAGTACGAGACAGAATGAGCAGTTCTTC. Amino acid sequence: CASSTRQNEQFF.

This clone was counted once. The chain has TRBV27 and TRBJ1-3; no firm D call. The CDR3 spans 16 residues. Trimming took off 8 bases at V and 3 bases at J, with 20 bases between the two ends. From germline, CDR1 is MNHEY and CDR2 SMNVEV (reference sequence). The DNA of the CDR3 is TGTGCCAGCCTAGGCTCCAGTTGGGCGCGTGGAAACACCATATATTTT. As protein: CASLGSSWARGNTIYF.

The rearrangement joins TRBV10-3 to TRBJ1-5; D unresolved. Germline V gene lookup returns CDR1 ENHRY and CDR2 SYGVKD. The CDR3 consists of 10 residues. The germline V and J ends were trimmed by 10 bases and 9 bases, with 10 bases remaining between them. The CDR3 DNA reads TGTGCCACCTTCTGGAGGCCCCAGCATTTT. Protein: CATFWRPQHF.

The chain is built from TRBV25-1 and TRBJ1-2; D perhaps matches TRBD1 (6 bases). The CDR3 runs 14 residues. Germline CDR1 MGHDK, CDR2 SYGVNS. V gave up 5 bases and J gave up 4 bases, with 14 bases separating them. CDR3 loop: CASSRGLWGYGYTF. In DNA form, the CDR3 reads TGTGCCAGCAGTCGGGGGCTGTGGGGCTATGGCTACACCTTC.

This clone came up a few times. The chain couples TRBV5-1 to TRBJ2-7; 7 nucleotides align to TRBD1. The CDR3 is 14 residues long. CDR1 and CDR2 from the germline V gene are SGHRS and YFSETQ. V shed 0 bases, J shed 2 bases, and the junction held 2 bases outside the gene matches. DNA for the CDR3: TGCGCCAGCAGCTTGGGAGGGACAGCCTACGAGCAGTACTTC. The encoded protein is CASSLGGTAYEQYF. Based on the CDR3 plus reference TRBV5-1 and TRBJ2-7, the full variable domain is KAGVTQTPRYLIKTRGQQVTLSCSPISGHRSVSWYQQTPGQGLQFLFEYFSETQRNKGNFPGRFSGRQFSNSRSEMNVSTLELGDSALYLCASSLGGTAYEQYFGPGTRLTVT.

This chain connects TRBV25-1 to TRBJ2-3; 11 nucleotides line up with TRBD2. This CDR3 has 15 residues. V trimming: 6 bases; J trimming: 1 base; junction bases outside the gene matches: 3. Germline V gene lookup returns CDR1 MGHDK and CDR2 SYGVNS. CDR3 bases: TGTGCCAGCAGGGGACTAGCGGTGGGCACAGATACGCAGTATTTT. This sequence encodes CASRGLAVGTDTQYF. The whole variable domain, remainder taken from reference TRBV25-1 and TRBJ2-3, is EADIYQTPRYLVIGTGKKITLECSQTMGHDKMYWYQQDPGMELHLIHYSYGVNSTEKGDLSSESTVSRIRTEHFPLTLESARPSHTSQYLCASRGLAVGTDTQYFGPGTRLTVL.

The rearrangement uses TRBV13 and TRBJ2-5; TRBD1 matches at 8 bases. Looked up from germline, CDR1 is PRHDT and CDR2 is FYEKMQ (reference sequence). With 3 bases clipped from V and 5 bases from J, the junction kept 2 bases outside the gene matches. The CDR3 extends over 13 amino acids. The CDR3 DNA follows: TGTGCCAGCAGCTTCCGACAGGGGGAGACCCAGTACTTC. Translated, it gives CASSFRQGETQYF. Combining the CDR3 with reference TRBV13 and TRBJ2-5 gives the whole variable domain AAGVIQSPRHLIKEKRETATLKCYPIPRHDTVYWYQQGPGQDPQFLISFYEKMQSDKGSIPDRFSAQQFSDYHSELNMSSLELGDSALYFCASSFRQGETQYFGPGTRLLVL.

The gene calls are TRBV5-8 and TRBJ1-1; D may be TRBD1 (5 bases). The CDR3 has 16 amino acids. The germline V and J ends were trimmed by 3 bases and 1 base, with 16 bases remaining between them. Germline V gene data show CDR1 as SGHTS and CDR2 as YDEGEE. The CDR3 coding sequence is TGTGCCAGCAGCTCCTACTCCGGGACCCGGAACACTGAAGCTTTCTTT. Encoded protein: CASSSYSGTRNTEAFF.

This clone was picked up one time. The rearrangement links TRBV5-4 to TRBJ2-7; D gene ambiguous. From germline, CDR1 is SGHNT and CDR2 YYREEE (reference sequence). V was shortened by 0 bases and J by 1 base, with 8 bases between the two germline ends. CDR3 length equals 14 residues. CDR3: CASSLGKLSYEQYF. CDR3 in DNA: TGTGCCAGCAGCTTGGGGAAGTTATCCTACGAGCAGTACTTC. Full variable domain (remainder filled in from reference TRBV5-4 and TRBJ2-7): ETGVTQSPTHLIKTRGQQVTLRCSSQSGHNTVSWYQQALGQGPQFIFQYYREEENGRGNFPPRFSGLQFPNYSSELNVNALELDDSALYLCASSLGKLSYEQYFGPGTRLTVT.

V and J are TRBV29-1 and TRBJ1-4, with TRBD1 matching 8 bases. The CDR3 extends over 13 amino acids. With V trimmed by 4 bases and J by 7 bases, 5 bases remained unmatched. Germline loops: CDR1 SQVTM, CDR2 ANQGSEA. The CDR3 spells CSVGGRGREKLFF. The CDR3 nucleotides read TGCAGCGTTGGAGGCAGGGGGCGTGAAAAACTGTTTTTT.

The chain links TRBV6-5 to TRBJ2-3; D perhaps matches TRBD2 (6 bases). The CDR3 loop spans 15 amino acids. Germline V gene data show CDR1 as MNHEY and CDR2 as SVGAGI. V was clipped by 2 bases and J by 2 bases, with 11 bases between them. CDR3 sequence: CASSYTGGYTDTQYF. DNA of the CDR3: TGTGCCAGCAGTTACACCGGGGGATACACAGATACGCAGTATTTT.

This rearrangement joins TRBV6-4 to TRBJ2-3; D unresolved. V gave up 7 bases and J gave up 0 bases, with 11 bases separating them. The CDR3 sequence is 14 residues long. The germline CDR1 and CDR2 sequences are MRHNA and SNTAGT. In DNA form, the CDR3 reads TGTGCCAGCAAGGTGACCACTAGCACAGATACGCAGTATTTT. This encodes CASKVTTSTDTQYF.

This chain uses TRBV28 with TRBJ1-5; 7 bases are a match to TRBD1. Trimming at V came to 1 base and at J to 3 bases, leaving 3 bases not matched to a gene. Germline CDR1 is MDHEN and CDR2 is SYDVKM. The CDR3 is 15 amino acids. CDR3 amino acids: CASSLYGTDNQPQHF. The DNA of the CDR3 is TGTGCCAGCAGTTTATATGGGACAGACAATCAGCCCCAGCATTTT. Based on the CDR3 plus reference TRBV28 and TRBJ1-5, the full variable domain is DVKVTQSSRYLVKRTGEKVFLECVQDMDHENMFWYRQDPGLGLRLIYFSYDVKMKEKGDIPEGYSVSREKKERFSLILESASTNQTSMYLCASSLYGTDNQPQHFGDGTRLSIL.